A single sample gave rise to the 6 T cell receptor beta chains below, sequenced in a study of T cells in Graves' hyperthyroidism and ophthalmopathy. RNA transcripts served as the template for amplifying TCR beta CDR3 regions. HTBI primers were employed in a first-round RT-PCR of the TCR CDR3. TCRdb passed the multiplex PCR reads through MiXCR, listing each CDR3 protein once. Among 490,000 or so distinct CDR3 sequences listed, 22% were seen once. The sample comprised blood. These receptors originate from a woman in her 70s with Graves' ophthalmopathy.

This clonotype came up a few times. The CDR3 DNA reads as TGTGCCAGCAGCTCCAGGACCAAATACGAGCAGTACTTC. Its protein is CASSSRTKYEQYF. The J gene is TRBJ2-7, the V gene TRBV11-2; D ambiguous. Germline V gene lookup returns CDR1 SGHAT and CDR2 FQNNGV. V lost 4 bases, J lost 4 bases, and 11 bases lay in between. This CDR3 region has 13 residues.

This clonotype was recorded at least ten times. The chain is built from TRBV6-1 and TRBJ1-1, with 8 bases identical to TRBD1. The CDR3 is made up of 14 amino acids. Trimming cost V 4 bases and J 4 bases; bases outside gene matches: 5. Germline V gives CDR1 MNHNS, CDR2 SASEGT. CDR3 protein: CASSGQGFGTEAFF. CDR3 bases: TGTGCCAGCAGTGGACAGGGGTTTGGCACTGAAGCTTTCTTT.

The chain carries TRBV13 and TRBJ2-7, with D perhaps matching TRBD1 (5 bases). The germline V gene encodes CDR1 PRHDT and CDR2 FYEKMQ (reference sequence). V was clipped by 5 bases and J by 2 bases, with 10 bases between them. The CDR3 contains 13 residues. The CDR3 sequence is CASSARTPYEQYF. In nucleotides, the CDR3 is TGTGCCAGCAGCGCCCGGACACCCTACGAGCAGTACTTC.

This clonotype came up a few times. The chain recombines TRBV3-1 with TRBJ2-1; TRBD2 matches at 7 bases. Germline V gene data show CDR1 as LGHDT and CDR2 as YNNKEL (reference sequence). This CDR3 region has 12 residues. V was clipped by 3 bases and J by 7 bases; unmatched bases: 0. The CDR3 DNA follows: TGTGCCAGCAGCCACGGGGGGAATGAGCAGTTCTTC. As protein: CASSHGGNEQFF.

In its sample, this clonotype was seen many times. This sequence joins TRBV30 and TRBJ2-1, with 10 nucleotides matching TRBD2. Germline V gene lookup returns CDR1 GTSNPN and CDR2 SVGIG (reference sequence). The CDR3 sequence is 14 residues long. The V gene end was trimmed by 0 bases and the J gene end by 7 bases; junction bases not matched to a gene: 3. The CDR3 sequence: CAWSVTSGTNEQFF. As DNA, the CDR3 is TGTGCCTGGAGTGTAACTAGCGGGACGAATGAGCAGTTCTTC.

This clonotype was counted at least ten times. The chain uses TRBV11-2 and TRBJ2-1; 9 bases map to TRBD2. The J segment lost 5 bases and the V segment lost 4 bases, leaving 6 bases of the junction unmatched. Germline values: CDR1 SGHAT, CDR2 FQNNGV. This CDR3 is 15 amino acids long. In nucleotides, the CDR3 is TGTGCCAGCAGCTCCCGGGTAGCGGGGGACAATGAGCAGTTCTTC. This translates into CASSSRVAGDNEQFF.